A single sample is the source of the 21 T cell receptor beta chains below, sequenced in a study of blood T cell repertoires in COVID-19. TCRdb's copy holds only in-frame clones and misses some; the assay was immunoSEQ multiplex PCR. The table includes about 400,000 clones, approximately 89% detected once. Sequencing was carried out using PBMCs or T cells enriched from blood (not recorded which). These receptors all stem from a woman younger than 45 who had recovered from COVID-19.

The chain joins TRBV27 to TRBJ1-1; the D gene is possibly TRBD1 (5 bases). Per the germline V gene, CDR1 is MNHEY and CDR2 is SMNVEV (reference sequence). V was pared by 2 bases and J by 6 bases, with 10 bases between. The CDR3 sequence is 13 residues long. DNA of the CDR3: TGTGCCAGCAGTTTAGGGGGGTGGCCTGAAGCTTTCTTT. Translating it yields CASSLGGWPEAFF.

The V call is TRBV2, the J call TRBJ1-4; no clear D. CDR1 and CDR2 from the germline V gene are SNHLY and FYNNEI. CDR3 size: 13 residues. V was shortened by 6 bases and J by 5 bases, with 10 bases between the two germline ends. CDR3 protein: CASSREVNEKLFF. Written as DNA, the CDR3 is TGTGCCAGCAGCCGGGAAGTAAATGAAAAACTGTTTTTT.

This chain connects TRBV9 to TRBJ2-1; TRBD2 aligns across 12 bases. Looked up from germline, CDR1 is SGDLS and CDR2 is YYNGEE. Trimming at V came to 3 bases and at J to 6 bases, leaving 10 bases not matched to a gene. The length of the CDR3 is 17 residues. The CDR3, as DNA: TGTGCCAGCAGCGACAGACTAGCGGGAGTAGTAGGCAATGAGCAGTTCTTC. Translation gives CASSDRLAGVVGNEQFF.

Here the CDR3 DNA reads TGCGCCAGCAGCCAAGATGCCGGGAGGGGGGGCCGCGAGCAGTACTTC. Translated, it gives CASSQDAGRGGREQYF. The chain employs TRBV4-1 and TRBJ2-7; TRBD2 matches at 8 bases. Germline CDR1 is MGHRA and CDR2 is YSYEKL. J lost 6 bases, V lost 0 bases, and 10 bases had no gene match. The CDR3 sequence is 16 residues long.

This chain connects TRBV19 to TRBJ2-6, with no clear D. V lost 3 bases and J 2 bases, leaving 2 bases between the germline ends. The length of the CDR3 is 13 residues. Germline lookup yields CDR1 LNHDA and CDR2 SQIVND (reference sequence). CDR3 nucleotide sequence: TGTGCCAGTAGTATCACTGGGGCCAACGTCCTGACTTTC. Residues: CASSITGANVLTF.

The gene calls are TRBV5-1 and TRBJ1-1; TRBD1 matches 8 bases. CDR3 length: 14 residues. From germline, CDR1 is SGHRS and CDR2 YFSETQ. The V and J ends lost 0 bases and 5 bases, in that order; junction bases with no gene match: 3. The CDR3 region is CASSLAGGRTEAFF. DNA for the CDR3: TGCGCCAGCAGCTTGGCAGGGGGCCGGACTGAAGCTTTCTTT.

This sequence joins TRBV3-1 (or the pseudogene TRBV3-2) and TRBJ1-2, with a tentative D call TRBD1 (5 bases). Germline loops: CDR1 LGHDT, CDR2 YNNKEL (reference sequence). The CDR3 runs 15 residues. V was trimmed by 2 bases and J by 2 bases, leaving 12 bases between them. CDR3 loop: CASSQPTEVNYGYTF. DNA for the CDR3: TGTGCCAGCAGCCAACCGACAGAGGTAAACTATGGCTACACCTTC.

This chain links TRBV27 with TRBJ2-1; weak D call: TRBD1 (5 bases). Germline assignment: CDR1 MNHEY and CDR2 SMNVEV (reference sequence). V dropped 6 bases and J dropped 7 bases, with 13 bases sitting between them. This CDR3 spans 13 amino acids. As DNA, the CDR3 is TGTGCCAGCAGGCAGGGTGATCGAAATGAGCAGTTCTTC. Its translation is CASRQGDRNEQFF.

The J gene is TRBJ1-2, the V gene TRBV7-9, with 9 bases aligning to TRBD1. Unmatched junction bases numbered 8, after V lost 0 bases and J lost 3 bases. The CDR3 has 17 residues. Germline V gene data show CDR1 as SEHNR and CDR2 as FQNEAQ (reference sequence). Written as DNA, the CDR3 is TGTGCCAGCAGCTTAGCCGGGGACAGGGCCCCCCACTATGGCTACACCTTC. It yields the protein CASSLAGDRAPHYGYTF.

The V call is TRBV18, the J call TRBJ2-1; no definite D call. In germline, CDR1 is KGHSH, CDR2 LQKENI. V dropped 2 bases and J dropped 9 bases, with 8 bases sitting between them. The CDR3 length is 12 residues. The CDR3, as DNA: TGTGCCAGCTCACCATCTTCTACTGAGCAGTTCTTC. Its protein product is CASSPSSTEQFF.

The chain carries TRBV15 and TRBJ2-5, with D unclear. CDR1 is LNHNV, CDR2 YYDKDF, per germline (reference sequence). CDR3 length: 12 amino acids. Deletions cut 4 bases from V and 7 bases from J, with 10 bases between. The CDR3 DNA follows: TGTGCCACCAGCACACCCCCAGGGACCCAGTACTTC. Translating gives CATSTPPGTQYF.

V gene TRBV29-1 combines with J gene TRBJ2-1; D remains unclear. Trimming removed 2 bases from V and 0 bases from J, with 8 bases in between. The CDR3 is 14 amino acids. The V gene's germline CDR1 is SQVTM and CDR2 ANQGSEA. The CDR3 nucleotides are TGCAGCGTTGAACCTCGCGACTCCTACAATGAGCAGTTCTTC. Protein product: CSVEPRDSYNEQFF.

The chain has TRBV19 and TRBJ1-1; no clear D gene. The CDR3 sequence is 15 residues long. V shed 5 bases and J shed 1 base, with 14 bases lying between them. The V gene's germline CDR1 is LNHDA and CDR2 SQIVND (reference sequence). CDR3 amino acids: CASSGESRGNTEAFF. For the CDR3, the DNA is TGTGCCAGTAGTGGGGAGTCGCGGGGGAACACTGAAGCTTTCTTT.

The V call is TRBV6-6, the J call TRBJ2-1; TRBD2 aligns across 11 bases. The CDR3 extends over 15 amino acids. Per the germline V gene, CDR1 is MNHNY and CDR2 is SVGAGI (reference sequence). V gave up 4 bases and J gave up 4 bases; unmatched junction bases: 3. CDR3: CASSLIAGGYNEQFF. DNA for the CDR3: TGTGCCAGCAGTTTGATAGCGGGAGGGTACAATGAGCAGTTCTTC.

The chain joins TRBV11-1 to TRBJ1-2; D is possibly TRBD1 (6 bases). The V gene's germline CDR1 is SGHAT and CDR2 FQDESV (reference sequence). V was pared by 8 bases and J by 2 bases, with 9 bases between. The CDR3 extends over 12 amino acids. In DNA form, the CDR3 reads TGTGCCAGCGCTACAGGGAACTATGGCTACACCTTC. Its protein product is CASATGNYGYTF.

This clone has a single count. The V gene is TRBV9, the J gene TRBJ2-7, with 7 bases identical to TRBD2. Germline V gene sequence: CDR1 SGDLS, CDR2 YYNGEE. The ends lost 4 bases at V and 6 bases at J; junction bases unmatched: 7. The CDR3 covers 13 residues. As DNA, the CDR3 is TGTGCCAGCAGCCCCGGACTAGGAGCCGAGCAGTACTTC. Residues: CASSPGLGAEQYF. Combining the CDR3 with reference TRBV9 and TRBJ2-7 gives the whole variable domain DSGVTQTPKHLITATGQRVTLRCSPRSGDLSVYWYQQSLDQGLQFLIQYYNGEERAKGNILERFSAQQFPDLHSELNLSSLELGDSALYFCASSPGLGAEQYFGPGTRLTVT.

The V gene is TRBV19, the J gene TRBJ2-1; D is possibly TRBD1 (5 bases). This CDR3 region has 14 residues. Germline V gene sequence: CDR1 LNHDA, CDR2 SQIVND (reference sequence). V was shortened by 3 bases and J by 5 bases, with 11 bases between the two germline ends. The CDR3 protein is CASSIRQGHNEQFF. Written as DNA, the CDR3 is TGTGCCAGTAGTATTAGGCAGGGCCACAATGAGCAGTTCTTC.

The J gene is TRBJ1-1, the V gene TRBV13; no definite D call. The CDR3 length is 13 residues. Trimming left V 5 bases short and J 1 base short, with 8 bases between. The germline gives CDR1 PRHDT, CDR2 FYEKMQ (reference sequence). Here the CDR3 reads CASSLLGNTEAFF. The CDR3 region has the DNA TGTGCCAGCAGCCTGCTCGGGAACACTGAAGCTTTCTTT.

The chain has TRBV29-1 and TRBJ1-1; possibly TRBD1 for D (5 bases). Deletions cut 7 bases from V and 0 bases from J, with 12 bases between. Germline V CDR1 and CDR2: SQVTM, ANQGSEA. This CDR3 spans 13 amino acids. The CDR3 loop reads CSGTRDMNTEAFF. Here the CDR3 DNA reads TGCAGCGGAACCAGGGATATGAACACTGAAGCTTTCTTT. The complete variable domain, with remaining parts taken from reference TRBV29-1 and TRBJ1-1, reads SAVISQKPSRDICQRGTSLTIQCQVDSQVTMMFWYRQQPGQSLTLIATANQGSEATYESGFVIDKFPISRPNLTFSTLTVSNMSPEDSSIYLCSGTRDMNTEAFFGQGTRLTVV.

This rearrangement joins TRBV11-2 to TRBJ2-7; 8 bases line up with TRBD1. The germline V gene has CDR1 SGHAT and CDR2 FQNNGV. This CDR3 has 14 residues. After removal of 10 bases from V and 0 bases from J, the junction contained 8 bases not matched to a gene. The CDR3 nucleotides are TGTGCCAACAGTCTGGACAGGGTCTCCTACGAGCAGTACTTC. Its protein is CANSLDRVSYEQYF. Variable domain in full (rest from reference TRBV11-2 and TRBJ2-7): EAGVAQSPRYKIIEKRQSVAFWCNPISGHATLYWYQQILGQGPKLLIQFQNNGVVDDSQLPKDRFSAERLKGVDSTLKIQPAKLEDSAVYLCANSLDRVSYEQYFGPGTRLTVT.

V and J are TRBV13 and TRBJ2-1; no definite D call. Germline CDR1 PRHDT, CDR2 FYEKMQ (reference sequence). Trimming pared 1 base from V and 2 bases from J, leaving 6 bases between. The length of the CDR3 is 14 residues. In DNA form, the CDR3 reads TGTGCCAGCAGCTTAGTGGGCCCCTACAATGAGCAGTTCTTC. Translating it yields CASSLVGPYNEQFF. The full variable domain, in which reference TRBV13 and TRBJ2-1 provide the parts outside the CDR3, is AAGVIQSPRHLIKEKRETATLKCYPIPRHDTVYWYQQGPGQDPQFLISFYEKMQSDKGSIPDRFSAQQFSDYHSELNMSSLELGDSALYFCASSLVGPYNEQFFGPGTRLTVL.